This is a list of T cell receptor beta chains from one sample in a study of glioma-infiltrating T cells after dendritic cell vaccination. Assay used: immunoSEQ multiplex PCR; TCRdb lists only in-frame clones, some missing. The table includes roughly 80,000 clones, about 90% detected once. Sequenced here: blood, sampled before dendritic cell vaccination. The source is a human donor with glioblastoma. CDR3s include the opening cysteine and the closing phenylalanine or tryptophan. The D gene is left open where the match is weak. Some rows have no size entry. The others give once, few or many, or a class for an expanded clone.

cdr3_length: 17; v_call: TRBV7-8; clone_size: .; j_call: TRBJ1-1; d_call: TRBD1; cdr3_aa: CASSFAGTGARNTEAFF; cdr3_nt: TGTGCCAGCAGCTTTGCCGGGACAGGGGCGCGGAACACTGAAGCTTTCTTT
cdr3_length: 15; v_call: TRBV7-2; clone_size: once; j_call: TRBJ2-3; d_call: .; cdr3_aa: CASSRLDEPTDTQYF; cdr3_nt: TGTGCCAGCAGTCGACTAGACGAACCCACAGATACGCAGTATTTT
cdr3_length: 13; v_call: TRBV7-3; clone_size: .; j_call: TRBJ2-5; d_call: .; cdr3_aa: CASSSMVGETQYF; cdr3_nt: TGTGCCAGCAGCTCGATGGTCGGGGAGACCCAGTACTTC
cdr3_length: 13; v_call: TRBV10-3; clone_size: .; j_call: TRBJ2-7; d_call: .; cdr3_aa: CAISEGGSYEQYF; cdr3_nt: TGTGCCATCAGTGAAGGCGGGTCCTACGAGCAGTACTTC
cdr3_length: 14; v_call: TRBV2; clone_size: .; j_call: TRBJ1-1; d_call: .; cdr3_aa: CASSWARRGTEAFF; cdr3_nt: TGTGCCAGCAGTTGGGCCAGGAGGGGCACTGAAGCTTTCTTT
cdr3_length: 18; v_call: TRBV21-1; clone_size: once; j_call: TRBJ2-3; d_call: .; cdr3_aa: CASSKGSGAGESTDTQYF; cdr3_nt: TGTGCCAGCAGCAAAGGGTCCGGGGCGGGGGAAAGCACAGATACGCAGTATTTT
cdr3_length: 16; v_call: TRBV7-8; clone_size: .; j_call: TRBJ2-7; d_call: TRBD1; cdr3_aa: CASSLPPGQGSSEQYF; cdr3_nt: TGTGCCAGCAGCTTGCCTCCGGGACAGGGGTCTTCCGAGCAGTACTTC
cdr3_length: 13; v_call: TRBV4-2; clone_size: .; j_call: TRBJ1-1; d_call: .; cdr3_aa: CASSQSRDIGAFF; cdr3_nt: TGTGCCAGCAGCCAATCCAGGGATATAGGAGCTTTCTTT
cdr3_length: 14; v_call: TRBV5-1; clone_size: .; j_call: TRBJ1-4; d_call: TRBD1; cdr3_aa: CASSLQGGNEKLFF; cdr3_nt: TGCGCCAGCAGCTTACAGGGGGGGAATGAAAAACTGTTTTTT
cdr3_length: 14; v_call: TRBV9; clone_size: .; j_call: TRBJ2-7; d_call: TRBD1; cdr3_aa: CASSVRTGGGEQYF; cdr3_nt: TGTGCCAGCAGCGTCAGGACAGGGGGCGGTGAGCAGTACTTC
cdr3_length: 14; v_call: TRBV11-2; clone_size: .; j_call: TRBJ1-2; d_call: .; cdr3_aa: CASSLSEINYGYTF; cdr3_nt: TGTGCCAGCAGCTTAAGTGAGATTAACTATGGCTACACCTTC
cdr3_length: 15; v_call: TRBV7-3; clone_size: once; j_call: TRBJ2-5; d_call: TRBD1; cdr3_aa: CASSATGAGGETQYF; cdr3_nt: TGTGCCAGCAGCGCGACAGGGGCTGGGGGAGAGACCCAGTACTTC
cdr3_length: 14; v_call: TRBV7-3; clone_size: .; j_call: TRBJ2-1; d_call: .; cdr3_aa: CASSSPGSYNEQFF; cdr3_nt: TGTGCCAGCAGCTCACCGGGAAGTTACAATGAGCAGTTCTTC
cdr3_length: 14; v_call: TRBV6-5; clone_size: once; j_call: TRBJ2-3; d_call: .; cdr3_aa: CASSSGSSTDTQYF; cdr3_nt: TGTGCCAGCAGTTCCGGGTCGAGCACAGATACGCAGTATTTT
cdr3_length: 16; v_call: TRBV5-6; clone_size: .; j_call: TRBJ2-1; d_call: .; cdr3_aa: CASSPFQGPSYNEQFF; cdr3_nt: TGTGCCAGCAGCCCCTTCCAGGGCCCTTCCTACAATGAGCAGTTCTTC
cdr3_length: 17; v_call: TRBV5-1; clone_size: .; j_call: TRBJ2-3; d_call: TRBD2; cdr3_aa: CASSLVLAGGNTDTQYF; cdr3_nt: TGCGCCAGCAGCTTGGTCCTAGCGGGGGGAAACACAGATACGCAGTATTTT
cdr3_length: 14; v_call: TRBV2; clone_size: .; j_call: TRBJ2-3; d_call: TRBD2; cdr3_aa: CARRRTSLTDTQYF; cdr3_nt: TGTGCCAGGAGGAGGACTAGCCTCACAGATACGCAGTATTTT
cdr3_length: 17; v_call: TRBV5-4; clone_size: .; j_call: TRBJ1-2; d_call: .; cdr3_aa: CASSLGRGQGANYGYTF; cdr3_nt: TGTGCCAGCAGCTTGGGCAGAGGCCAAGGAGCTAACTATGGCTACACCTTC
cdr3_length: 15; v_call: TRBV7-6; clone_size: .; j_call: TRBJ2-1; d_call: .; cdr3_aa: CASSLEDNAYNEQFF; cdr3_nt: TGTGCCAGCAGCTTGGAGGATAACGCCTACAATGAGCAGTTCTTC
cdr3_length: 15; v_call: TRBV7-3; clone_size: .; j_call: TRBJ2-2; d_call: TRBD1; cdr3_aa: CASSHGTANTGELFF; cdr3_nt: TGTGCCAGCAGCCATGGGACAGCAAACACCGGGGAGCTGTTTTTT
cdr3_length: 15; v_call: TRBV5-5; clone_size: .; j_call: TRBJ2-7; d_call: TRBD1; cdr3_aa: CASSLEPLDRALTYF; cdr3_nt: TGTGCCAGCAGCTTGGAACCCCTAGACAGGGCCCTTACGTACTTC
cdr3_length: 11; v_call: TRBV13; clone_size: .; j_call: TRBJ1-2; d_call: .; cdr3_aa: CASSLDYGYTF; cdr3_nt: TGTGCCAGCAGCTTGGACTACGGCTACACCTTC
cdr3_length: 14; v_call: TRBV6-1; clone_size: .; j_call: TRBJ2-2; d_call: TRBD2; cdr3_aa: CASRTSGEVGELFF; cdr3_nt: TGTGCCAGCAGGACTAGCGGGGAGGTCGGGGAGCTGTTTTTT
cdr3_length: 13; v_call: TRBV6-1; clone_size: .; j_call: TRBJ2-3; d_call: .; cdr3_aa: CASSETSADTQYF; cdr3_nt: TGTGCCAGCAGTGAAACTAGTGCAGATACGCAGTATTTT
cdr3_length: 11; v_call: TRBV6-5; clone_size: once; j_call: TRBJ2-3; d_call: .; cdr3_aa: CASSRGDTQYF; cdr3_nt: TGTGCCAGCAGTAGGGGGGATACGCAGTATTTT
cdr3_length: 11; v_call: TRBV19; clone_size: once; j_call: TRBJ1-4; d_call: .; cdr3_aa: CASSSYEKLFF; cdr3_nt: TGTGCCAGTAGTTCATATGAAAAACTGTTTTTT
cdr3_length: 13; v_call: TRBV19; clone_size: .; j_call: TRBJ1-1; d_call: .; cdr3_aa: CASSREGYTEAFF; cdr3_nt: TGTGCCAGTAGTAGGGAGGGGTACACTGAAGCTTTCTTT
cdr3_length: 13; v_call: TRBV6-5; clone_size: .; j_call: TRBJ1-2; d_call: .; cdr3_aa: CASNSRGGDGYTF; cdr3_nt: TGTGCCAGCAATAGCAGGGGTGGAGATGGCTACACCTTC
cdr3_length: 16; v_call: TRBV4-1; clone_size: .; j_call: TRBJ1-5; d_call: .; cdr3_aa: CASSQDVTAANQPQHF; cdr3_nt: TGCGCCAGCAGCCAAGATGTGACAGCTGCCAATCAGCCCCAGCATTTT
cdr3_length: 13; v_call: TRBV28; clone_size: .; j_call: TRBJ2-7; d_call: TRBD1; cdr3_aa: CASSRQGRYEQYF; cdr3_nt: TGTGCCAGCAGCCGACAGGGGCGGTACGAGCAGTACTTC
cdr3_length: 14; v_call: TRBV11-3; clone_size: .; j_call: TRBJ2-5; d_call: TRBD1; cdr3_aa: CASSHGTGGETQYF; cdr3_nt: TGTGCCAGCAGCCACGGGACAGGGGGAGAGACCCAGTACTTC
cdr3_length: 15; v_call: TRBV5-1; clone_size: .; j_call: TRBJ2-3; d_call: .; cdr3_aa: CASSLEASGTDTQYF; cdr3_nt: TGCGCCAGCAGCTTGGAGGCTAGCGGCACAGATACGCAGTATTTT
cdr3_length: 15; v_call: TRBV6-1; clone_size: .; j_call: TRBJ2-1; d_call: TRBD2; cdr3_aa: CASKAPAGGPDEQFF; cdr3_nt: TGTGCCAGCAAGGCCCCAGCGGGAGGGCCGGATGAGCAGTTCTTC
cdr3_length: 13; v_call: TRBV7-8; clone_size: .; j_call: TRBJ1-1; d_call: .; cdr3_aa: CASSIQVNTEAFF; cdr3_nt: TGTGCCAGCAGCATACAGGTGAACACTGAAGCTTTCTTT
cdr3_length: 9; v_call: TRBV21-1; clone_size: .; j_call: TRBJ1-1; d_call: .; cdr3_aa: CASNFYPFF; cdr3_nt: TGTGCCAGCAACTTCTATCCTTTCTTT
cdr3_length: 16; v_call: TRBV12-5; clone_size: .; j_call: TRBJ2-5; d_call: TRBD1; cdr3_aa: CASGAFATGNQETQYF; cdr3_nt: TGTGCTAGTGGTGCATTCGCGACAGGGAACCAAGAGACCCAGTACTTC
cdr3_length: 14; v_call: TRBV5-1; clone_size: .; j_call: TRBJ1-6; d_call: .; cdr3_aa: CASSLEGNNSPLHF; cdr3_nt: TGCGCCAGCAGCCTGGAGGGGAATAATTCACCCCTCCACTTT
cdr3_length: 13; v_call: TRBV6-5; clone_size: few; j_call: TRBJ1-1; d_call: .; cdr3_aa: CASSGQVNTEAFF; cdr3_nt: TGTGCCAGCAGTGGGCAGGTGAACACTGAAGCTTTCTTT
cdr3_length: 12; v_call: TRBV30; clone_size: once; j_call: TRBJ1-5; d_call: .; cdr3_aa: CAWSYRTEPQHF; cdr3_nt: TGTGCCTGGAGCTATAGGACAGAGCCCCAGCATTTT
cdr3_length: 14; v_call: TRBV7-9; clone_size: .; j_call: TRBJ1-1; d_call: .; cdr3_aa: CASSYSGMNTEAFF; cdr3_nt: TGTGCCAGCAGCTATAGCGGCATGAACACTGAAGCTTTCTTT
cdr3_length: 13; v_call: TRBV5-1; clone_size: .; j_call: TRBJ1-2; d_call: .; cdr3_aa: CASSSTDTYGYTF; cdr3_nt: TGCGCCAGCAGCTCGACAGATACTTATGGCTACACCTTC
cdr3_length: 15; v_call: TRBV6-5; clone_size: once; j_call: TRBJ1-4; d_call: TRBD1; cdr3_aa: CASRGQGTTNEKLFF; cdr3_nt: TGTGCCAGCAGAGGACAGGGCACAACTAATGAAAAACTGTTTTTT
cdr3_length: 16; v_call: TRBV5-1; clone_size: .; j_call: TRBJ2-2; d_call: .; cdr3_aa: CASSLGGGLPSGELFF; cdr3_nt: TGCGCCAGCAGCTTGGGTGGGGGCCTACCGTCCGGGGAGCTGTTTTTT
cdr3_length: 17; v_call: TRBV7-3; clone_size: .; j_call: TRBJ2-1; d_call: TRBD1; cdr3_aa: CASSLLPGTGGYNEQFF; cdr3_nt: TGTGCCAGCAGCTTACTACCCGGGACAGGGGGATACAATGAGCAGTTCTTC
cdr3_length: 14; v_call: TRBV30; clone_size: .; j_call: TRBJ2-7; d_call: .; cdr3_aa: CAWRTRGREWEQYF; cdr3_nt: TGTGCCTGGAGAACCCGGGGGCGGGAGTGGGAGCAGTACTTC
cdr3_length: 13; v_call: TRBV5-4; clone_size: .; j_call: TRBJ1-2; d_call: .; cdr3_aa: CASSAGPYYGYTF; cdr3_nt: TGTGCCAGCAGCGCCGGTCCTTACTATGGCTACACCTTC
cdr3_length: 15; v_call: TRBV6-1; clone_size: .; j_call: TRBJ2-1; d_call: TRBD2; cdr3_aa: CASSEFSGAYNEQFF; cdr3_nt: TGTGCCAGCAGTGAATTTAGCGGGGCCTACAATGAGCAGTTCTTC
cdr3_length: 13; v_call: TRBV19; clone_size: .; j_call: TRBJ1-1; d_call: .; cdr3_aa: CASSTRGNTEAFF; cdr3_nt: TGTGCCAGTAGTACAAGGGGAAACACTGAAGCTTTCTTT
cdr3_length: 17; v_call: TRBV6-4; clone_size: .; j_call: TRBJ2-1; d_call: TRBD2; cdr3_aa: CASSEFGTSGIYNEQFF; cdr3_nt: TGTGCCAGCAGTGAGTTCGGGACTAGTGGGATATACAATGAGCAGTTCTTC
cdr3_length: 15; v_call: TRBV19; clone_size: .; j_call: TRBJ2-4; d_call: TRBD1; cdr3_aa: CASLDRGRERDIQYF; cdr3_nt: TGTGCCTCTTTGGACAGGGGGCGCGAGAGGGACATTCAGTACTTC
cdr3_length: 15; v_call: TRBV30; clone_size: .; j_call: TRBJ2-3; d_call: TRBD2; cdr3_aa: CAWTTGGAFTDTQYF; cdr3_nt: TGTGCCTGGACCACCGGGGGGGCTTTCACAGATACGCAGTATTTT
cdr3_length: 13; v_call: TRBV25-1; clone_size: once; j_call: TRBJ2-7; d_call: TRBD1; cdr3_aa: CASSVQGTYEQYF; cdr3_nt: TGTGCCAGCAGTGTACAGGGGACCTACGAGCAGTACTTC